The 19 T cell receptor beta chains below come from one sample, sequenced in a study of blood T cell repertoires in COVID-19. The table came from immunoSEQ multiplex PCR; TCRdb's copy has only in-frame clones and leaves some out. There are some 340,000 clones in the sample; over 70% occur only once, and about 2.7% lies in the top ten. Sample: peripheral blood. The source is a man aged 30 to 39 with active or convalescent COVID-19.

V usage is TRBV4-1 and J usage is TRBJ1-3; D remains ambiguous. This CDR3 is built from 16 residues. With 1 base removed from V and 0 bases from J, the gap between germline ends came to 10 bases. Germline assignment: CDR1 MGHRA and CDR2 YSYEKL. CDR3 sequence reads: CASSQASGASGNTIYF. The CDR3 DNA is TGCGCCAGCAGCCAAGCATCGGGAGCCTCTGGAAACACCATATATTTT.

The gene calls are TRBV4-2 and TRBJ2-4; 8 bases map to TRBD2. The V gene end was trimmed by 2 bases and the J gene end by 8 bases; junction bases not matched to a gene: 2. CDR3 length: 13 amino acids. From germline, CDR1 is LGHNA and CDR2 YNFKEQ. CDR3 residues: CASSQSGSDIQYF. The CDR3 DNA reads TGTGCCAGCAGCCAAAGCGGGAGTGACATTCAGTACTTC.

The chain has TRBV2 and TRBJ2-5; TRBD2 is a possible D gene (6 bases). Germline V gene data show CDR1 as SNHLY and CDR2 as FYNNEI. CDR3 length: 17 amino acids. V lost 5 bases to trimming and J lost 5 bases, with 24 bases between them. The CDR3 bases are TGTGCCAGCAGTCAGCGGATCGAGATAATAGGAGGGGAGACCCAGTACTTC. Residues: CASSQRIEIIGGETQYF.

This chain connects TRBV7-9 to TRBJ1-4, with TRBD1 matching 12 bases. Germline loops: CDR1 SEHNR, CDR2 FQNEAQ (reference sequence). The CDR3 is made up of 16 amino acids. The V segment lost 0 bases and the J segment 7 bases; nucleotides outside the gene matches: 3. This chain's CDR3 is CASSLAGTGGLEKLFF. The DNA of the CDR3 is TGTGCCAGCAGCTTAGCCGGGACAGGGGGCCTTGAAAAACTGTTTTTT.

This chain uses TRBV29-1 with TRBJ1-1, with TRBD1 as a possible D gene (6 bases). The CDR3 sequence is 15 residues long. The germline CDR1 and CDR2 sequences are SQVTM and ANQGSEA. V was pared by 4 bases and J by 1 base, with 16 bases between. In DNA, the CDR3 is TGCAGCGTTGTTCCTCCCAGGGGCACGAACACTGAAGCTTTCTTT. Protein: CSVVPPRGTNTEAFF.

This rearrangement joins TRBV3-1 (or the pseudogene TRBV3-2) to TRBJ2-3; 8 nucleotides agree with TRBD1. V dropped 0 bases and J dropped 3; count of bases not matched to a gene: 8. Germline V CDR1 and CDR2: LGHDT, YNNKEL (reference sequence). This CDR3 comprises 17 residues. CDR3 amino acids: CASSQEKYRGLTDTQYF. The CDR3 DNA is TGTGCCAGCAGCCAAGAAAAGTACAGGGGGTTAACAGATACGCAGTATTTT.

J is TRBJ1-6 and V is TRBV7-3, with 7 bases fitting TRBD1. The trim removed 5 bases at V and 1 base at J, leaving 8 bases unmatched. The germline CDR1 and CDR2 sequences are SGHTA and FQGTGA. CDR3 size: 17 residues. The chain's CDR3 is CASSEGAPGSYNSPLHF. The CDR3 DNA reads TGTGCCAGCAGCGAGGGGGCACCCGGGTCCTATAATTCACCCCTCCACTTT.

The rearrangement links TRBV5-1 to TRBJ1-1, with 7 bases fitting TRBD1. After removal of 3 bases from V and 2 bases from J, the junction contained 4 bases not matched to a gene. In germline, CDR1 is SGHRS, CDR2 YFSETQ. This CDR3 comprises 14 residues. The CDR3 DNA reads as TGCGCCAGCAGCTCCGGGACAGATAACACTGAAGCTTTCTTT. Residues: CASSSGTDNTEAFF.

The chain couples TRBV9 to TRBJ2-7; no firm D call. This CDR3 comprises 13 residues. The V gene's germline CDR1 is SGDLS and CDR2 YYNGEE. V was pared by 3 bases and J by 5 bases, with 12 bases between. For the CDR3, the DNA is TGTGCCAGCAGCGCCACTCCATCCCACGAGCAGTACTTC. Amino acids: CASSATPSHEQYF.

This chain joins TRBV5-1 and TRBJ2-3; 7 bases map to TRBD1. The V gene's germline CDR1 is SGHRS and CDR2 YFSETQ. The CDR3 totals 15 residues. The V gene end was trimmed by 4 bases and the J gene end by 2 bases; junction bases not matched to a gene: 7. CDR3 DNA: TGCGCCAGCAGCGCCTGGGACAGCCCCACAGATACGCAGTATTTT. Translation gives CASSAWDSPTDTQYF.

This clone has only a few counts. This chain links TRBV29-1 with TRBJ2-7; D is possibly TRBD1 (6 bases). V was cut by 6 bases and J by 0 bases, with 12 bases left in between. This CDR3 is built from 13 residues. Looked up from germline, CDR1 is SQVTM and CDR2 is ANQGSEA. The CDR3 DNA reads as TGCAGCGTGCCGGGACATAGCTCCTACGAGCAGTACTTC. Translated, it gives CSVPGHSSYEQYF.

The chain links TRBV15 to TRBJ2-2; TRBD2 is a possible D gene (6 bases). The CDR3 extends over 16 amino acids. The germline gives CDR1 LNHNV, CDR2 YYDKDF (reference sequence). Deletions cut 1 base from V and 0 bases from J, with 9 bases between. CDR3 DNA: TGTGCCACCAGCAGAGGGGGACTTACGAACACCGGGGAGCTGTTTTTT. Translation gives CATSRGGLTNTGELFF.

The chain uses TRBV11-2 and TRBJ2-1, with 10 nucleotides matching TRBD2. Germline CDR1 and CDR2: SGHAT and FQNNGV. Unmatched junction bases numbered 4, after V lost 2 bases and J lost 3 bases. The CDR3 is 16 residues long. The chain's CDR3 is CASSLPQRGGYNEQFF. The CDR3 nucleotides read TGTGCCAGCAGCTTACCCCAGCGGGGGGGCTACAATGAGCAGTTCTTC.

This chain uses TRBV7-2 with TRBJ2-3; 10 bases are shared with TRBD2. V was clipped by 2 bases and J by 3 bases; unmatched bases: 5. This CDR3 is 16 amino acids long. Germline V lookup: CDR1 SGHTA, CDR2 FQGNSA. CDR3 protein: CASSLFLAGETDTQYF. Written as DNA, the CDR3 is TGTGCCAGCAGCTTATTTCTAGCGGGAGAAACAGATACGCAGTATTTT.

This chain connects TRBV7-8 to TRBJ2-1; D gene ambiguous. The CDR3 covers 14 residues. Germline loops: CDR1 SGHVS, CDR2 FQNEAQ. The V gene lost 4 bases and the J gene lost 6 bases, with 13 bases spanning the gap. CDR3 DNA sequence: TGTGCCAGCAGCTCTAGGCTCGGCCCCAATGAGCAGTTCTTC. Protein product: CASSSRLGPNEQFF.

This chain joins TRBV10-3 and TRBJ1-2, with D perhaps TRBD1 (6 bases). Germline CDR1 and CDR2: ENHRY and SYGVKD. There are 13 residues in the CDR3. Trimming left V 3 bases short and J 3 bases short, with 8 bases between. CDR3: CAISEQGDYGYTF. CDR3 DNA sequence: TGTGCCATCAGTGAACAGGGCGACTATGGCTACACCTTC.

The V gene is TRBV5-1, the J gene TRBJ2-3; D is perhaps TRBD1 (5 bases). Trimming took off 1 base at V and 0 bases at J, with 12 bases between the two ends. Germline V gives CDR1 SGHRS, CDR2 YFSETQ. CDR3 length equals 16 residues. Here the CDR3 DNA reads TGCGCCAGCAGCTTGCAAGGGGATTTTAGCACAGATACGCAGTATTTT. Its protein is CASSLQGDFSTDTQYF.

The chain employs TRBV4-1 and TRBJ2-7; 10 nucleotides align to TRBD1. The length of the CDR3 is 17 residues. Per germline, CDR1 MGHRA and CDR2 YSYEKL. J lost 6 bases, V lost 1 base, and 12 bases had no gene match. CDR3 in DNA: TGCGCCAGCAGCCAAGTTAGATCCGGGACAGGGGACTCCGAGCAGTACTTC. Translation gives CASSQVRSGTGDSEQYF.

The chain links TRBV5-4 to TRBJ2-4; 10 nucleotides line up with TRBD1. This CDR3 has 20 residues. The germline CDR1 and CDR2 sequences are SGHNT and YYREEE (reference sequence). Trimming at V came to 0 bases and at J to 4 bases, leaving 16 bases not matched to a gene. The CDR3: CASSLAESGQGGRFKNIQYF. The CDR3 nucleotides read TGTGCCAGCAGCTTGGCCGAAAGCGGACAGGGGGGTCGGTTTAAAAACATTCAGTACTTC.